The 27 T cell receptor beta chains below all came from one sample that was sequenced in a study of blood T cell repertoires in COVID-19. The table came from immunoSEQ multiplex PCR; TCRdb's copy has only in-frame clones and leaves some out. The sample has roughly 280,000 clones, about 90% seen once. The sample consisted of PBMCs or T cells enriched from blood (not recorded which). The receptors originated from a woman in her thirties with acute COVID-19.

The chain joins TRBV10-3 to TRBJ1-1; D might be TRBD1 (6 bases). V lost 6 bases and J lost 5, with 10 bases in between. CDR1 ENHRY and CDR2 SYGVKD come from the germline V gene. This CDR3 is 12 amino acids long. CDR3 in DNA: TGTGCCATCAGGTCAGGGGAGACTGAAGCTTTCTTT. This encodes CAIRSGETEAFF.

This chain links TRBV28 with TRBJ1-2; D uncertain. Trimming left V 4 bases short and J 0 bases short, with 15 bases between. The CDR3 extends over 16 amino acids. Germline lookup yields CDR1 MDHEN and CDR2 SYDVKM. As DNA, the CDR3 is TGTGCCAGCAGTTCCCTCGAGCTTAATACTAACTATGGCTACACCTTC. Its protein is CASSSLELNTNYGYTF.

This clone was recorded a few times. The V and J genes are TRBV28 and TRBJ1-5; 8 nucleotides line up with TRBD1. With 7 bases clipped from V and 7 bases from J, the junction kept 9 bases outside the gene matches. Per germline, CDR1 MDHEN and CDR2 SYDVKM. The CDR3 is 14 amino acids. The DNA of the CDR3 is TGTGCCAGCACCAAGACAGGGGAGGAGCAGCCCCAGCATTTT. Amino acid sequence: CASTKTGEEQPQHF. Together with reference TRBV28 and TRBJ1-5, the CDR3 gives the full variable domain: DVKVTQSSRYLVKRTGEKVFLECVQDMDHENMFWYRQDPGLGLRLIYFSYDVKMKEKGDIPEGYSVSREKKERFSLILESASTNQTSMYLCASTKTGEEQPQHFGDGTRLSIL.

The J gene is TRBJ2-3, the V gene TRBV6-5; maybe TRBD1 (6 bases). Germline loops: CDR1 MNHEY, CDR2 SVGAGI. The CDR3 loop spans 11 amino acids. Trimming shortened V by 7 bases and J by 8 bases, and 10 bases separated the two germline ends. This CDR3 reads CASTQGSTQYF. As DNA, the CDR3 is TGTGCCAGCACCCAGGGGAGTACGCAGTATTTT.

The V and J genes are TRBV24-1 and TRBJ1-4; 7 nucleotides agree with TRBD1. This CDR3 contains 15 residues. V dropped 3 bases and J dropped 7; count of bases not matched to a gene: 7. Germline assignment: CDR1 KGHDR and CDR2 SFDVKD. CDR3 in DNA: TGTGCCACCAGTGATACCGGGACAGTCGGTGAAAAACTGTTTTTT. This codes for CATSDTGTVGEKLFF.

This chain links TRBV6-2 or TRBV6-3 with TRBJ2-1, with TRBD2 identical over 9 bases. V was pared by 2 bases and J by 8 bases, with 7 bases of the junction left unmatched. The CDR3 has 15 residues. From germline, CDR1 is MNHEY and CDR2 SVGEGT. The CDR3 sequence: CASSYGLAGADEQFF. The CDR3, as DNA: TGTGCCAGCAGTTACGGATTAGCGGGAGCGGATGAGCAGTTCTTC.

V is TRBV7-2 and J is TRBJ1-1, with TRBD1 matching 7 bases. Germline loops: CDR1 SGHTA, CDR2 FQGNSA. Trimming cost V 5 bases and J 4 bases; bases outside gene matches: 7. The CDR3 is 14 amino acids. DNA of the CDR3: TGTGCCAGCAGCACACAGGGGTCCCCCACTGAAGCTTTCTTT. This sequence encodes CASSTQGSPTEAFF.

The chain has TRBV14 and TRBJ2-3; 7 bases align to TRBD2. The germline CDR1 and CDR2 sequences are SGHDN and FVKESK. V shed 5 bases and J 0 bases; nucleotides not matched to a gene: 5. The CDR3 is 15 residues long. CDR3 loop: CASSWSGTSTDTQYF. The CDR3 bases are TGTGCCAGCAGCTGGAGCGGGACCAGCACAGATACGCAGTATTTT.

This chain links TRBV28 with TRBJ2-1; 7 nucleotides match TRBD2. V was clipped by 6 bases and J by 4 bases; unmatched bases: 9. CDR1 MDHEN and CDR2 SYDVKM come from the germline V gene. The CDR3 totals 15 residues. The CDR3 nucleotides read TGTGCCAGCAGGGGGGGGAGGGCCTCTTACAATGAGCAGTTCTTC. This encodes CASRGGRASYNEQFF.

The CDR3 nucleotides read TGCGCCAGCAGCTTGAGGGGTCAAGCTAACTATGGCTACACCTTC. Amino acid sequence: CASSLRGQANYGYTF. The chain carries TRBV5-1 and TRBJ1-2; tentatively, D is TRBD1 (5 bases). CDR1 is SGHRS and CDR2 is YFSETQ in the germline V gene. CDR3 size: 15 residues. Trimming shortened V by 1 base and J by 0 bases, and 10 bases separated the two germline ends.

This rearrangement joins TRBV27 to TRBJ2-2; 8 nucleotides agree with TRBD1. CDR1 is MNHEY and CDR2 is SMNVEV in the germline V gene (reference sequence). V shed 0 bases and J 6 bases; nucleotides not matched to a gene: 9. The CDR3 spans 17 residues. CDR3 sequence: CASSLSKTYRGAGELFF. The CDR3 DNA reads TGTGCCAGCAGTTTATCCAAAACTTACAGGGGGGCCGGGGAGCTGTTTTTT.

The J gene is TRBJ1-2, the V gene TRBV9; the D gene is possibly TRBD1 (5 bases). The ends were cut back, 5 bases at V and 3 bases at J, with 8 bases in the middle. The CDR3 sequence is 12 residues long. Germline V lookup: CDR1 SGDLS, CDR2 YYNGEE. The CDR3: CASRGGDYGYTF. In DNA, the CDR3 is TGTGCCAGCAGGGGGGGAGACTATGGCTACACCTTC.

This clone has just one count. The chain carries TRBV28 and TRBJ2-3, with 12 bases matching TRBD2. V dropped 4 bases and J dropped 4; count of bases not matched to a gene: 18. The CDR3 consists of 20 residues. Germline V gene sequence: CDR1 MDHEN, CDR2 SYDVKM. The CDR3 nucleotides are TGTGCCAGCAGTTCCCCAGATTACGGACTAGCGGGACCCTACCCAGATACGCAGTATTTT. This translates into CASSSPDYGLAGPYPDTQYF.

This chain links TRBV6-5 with TRBJ1-5, with D unclear. From germline, CDR1 is MNHEY and CDR2 SVGAGI. The germline V and J ends were trimmed by 0 bases and 5 bases, with 11 bases remaining between them. The CDR3 is 15 amino acids. This chain's CDR3 is CASSYSSQDYQPQHF. The CDR3 DNA reads TGTGCCAGCAGTTACTCGAGCCAGGATTATCAGCCCCAGCATTTT.

This rearrangement joins TRBV11-3 to TRBJ2-2; weak D call: TRBD2 (6 bases). CDR1 and CDR2 (germline): SGHNT, YENEEA. Trimming cost V 3 bases and J 3 bases, with 11 bases left between them. This CDR3 is built from 15 residues. The CDR3 here is CASSLTGEDTGELFF. For the CDR3, the DNA is TGTGCCAGCAGCTTGACGGGAGAAGACACCGGGGAGCTGTTTTTT.

The V call is TRBV19, the J call TRBJ2-7, with 7 nucleotides matching TRBD1. The CDR3 is 14 residues long. Germline V gene data show CDR1 as LNHDA and CDR2 as SQIVND (reference sequence). After removal of 5 bases from V and 3 bases from J, the junction contained 7 bases not matched to a gene. CDR3 in amino acids: CASSFGTDYYEQYF. DNA of the CDR3: TGTGCCAGTAGTTTTGGGACAGATTACTACGAGCAGTACTTC. Based on the CDR3 plus reference TRBV19 and TRBJ2-7, the full variable domain is DGGITQSPKYLFRKEGQNVTLSCEQNLNHDAMYWYRQDPGQGLRLIYYSQIVNDFQKGDIAEGYSVSREKKESFPLTVTSAQKNPTAFYLCASSFGTDYYEQYFGPGTRLTVT.

The rearrangement uses TRBV14 and TRBJ2-3; tentatively, D is TRBD2 (6 bases). Germline assignment: CDR1 SGHDN and CDR2 FVKESK. Between the trimmed V and J ends, which lost 4 bases and 0 bases, there was a span of 17 bases. The CDR3 has 17 residues. For the CDR3, the DNA is TGTGCCAGCAGCCGCCAAAAGTCGGGGACTAGCACAGATACGCAGTATTTT. Amino acid sequence: CASSRQKSGTSTDTQYF.

The V and J genes are TRBV19 and TRBJ2-1, with unresolved D. V was clipped by 5 bases and J by 7 bases, with 15 bases between them. The CDR3 consists of 14 residues. Germline CDR1 LNHDA, CDR2 SQIVND (reference sequence). CDR3 in DNA: TGTGCCAGTAGTTTCGGGTCGAAAGGAAATGAGCAGTTCTTC. Its protein product is CASSFGSKGNEQFF.

The chain recombines TRBV6-5 with TRBJ1-1; D remains ambiguous. Germline V gene data show CDR1 as MNHEY and CDR2 as SVGAGI. The CDR3 extends over 15 amino acids. Trimming left V 8 bases short and J 2 bases short, with 18 bases between. The CDR3 DNA follows: TGTGCCAGCGTACCTACTTCGGTTTTTAACACTGAAGCTTTCTTT. Its protein is CASVPTSVFNTEAFF.

This rearrangement joins TRBV14 to TRBJ1-2; D is perhaps TRBD1 (6 bases). Germline V gene lookup returns CDR1 SGHDN and CDR2 FVKESK. CDR3 length: 16 amino acids. Trimming pared 4 bases from V and 4 bases from J, leaving 19 bases between. CDR3 region: CASSPGGLRFSYGYTF. CDR3 bases: TGTGCCAGCAGCCCCGGGGGGCTCCGTTTTAGCTATGGCTACACCTTC.

This clone showed up just once. The V and J genes are TRBV19 and TRBJ2-7; D ambiguous. The V end lost 3 bases, the J end lost 4 bases, and 19 bases lay between the germline ends. The CDR3 has 16 amino acids. The V gene's germline CDR1 is LNHDA and CDR2 SQIVND (reference sequence). For the CDR3, the DNA is TGTGCCAGTAGTATTACGTCAGGTGGGTTCCCGTACGAGCAGTACTTC. Protein sequence: CASSITSGGFPYEQYF.

The chain links TRBV28 to TRBJ2-1; D is unresolved. Germline CDR1 MDHEN, CDR2 SYDVKM. V dropped 5 bases and J dropped 5 bases, with 13 bases sitting between them. The CDR3 covers 14 residues. The CDR3 nucleotides read TGTGCCAGCAGTAGGTTTAGGAGTCACAATGAGCAGTTCTTC. Translation gives CASSRFRSHNEQFF.

This clone was seen just once. The chain carries TRBV9 and TRBJ1-1; D gene ambiguous. Germline values: CDR1 SGDLS, CDR2 YYNGEE. This CDR3 has 13 amino acids. V was shortened by 0 bases and J by 0 bases, with 3 bases between the two germline ends. The CDR3 region has the DNA TGTGCCAGCAGCGTAGCTATGAACACTGAAGCTTTCTTT. Amino acid sequence: CASSVAMNTEAFF.

The V call is TRBV4-3, the J call TRBJ2-6; possibly TRBD1 for D (5 bases). The CDR3 covers 16 residues. V was pared by 1 base and J by 4 bases, with 11 bases between. The germline gives CDR1 LGHNA, CDR2 YSLEER. CDR3 loop: CASSQGRSGGANVLTF. The DNA for the CDR3 is TGCGCCAGCAGCCAAGGGCGGTCAGGGGGGGCCAACGTCCTGACTTTC.

J is TRBJ2-1 and V is TRBV7-9, with 7 bases lining up with TRBD2. The CDR3 totals 17 residues. Germline assignment: CDR1 SEHNR and CDR2 FQNEAQ (reference sequence). The V segment lost 3 bases and the J segment 2 bases; nucleotides outside the gene matches: 10. Here the CDR3 reads CASSLKKAGNTYNEQFF. The DNA of the CDR3 is TGTGCCAGCAGCTTGAAGAAAGCGGGGAATACCTACAATGAGCAGTTCTTC.

This sequence joins TRBV5-4 and TRBJ2-1; 15 nucleotides align to TRBD2. Looked up from germline, CDR1 is SGHNT and CDR2 is YYREEE (reference sequence). J lost 3 bases, V lost 4 bases, and 11 bases had no gene match. The CDR3 consists of 19 residues. The CDR3 protein is CASSRGLAGGGSFYNEQFF. For the CDR3, the DNA is TGTGCCAGCAGCCGGGGACTAGCGGGAGGCGGGTCGTTCTACAATGAGCAGTTCTTC.

The rearrangement links TRBV27 to TRBJ1-1; D is ambiguous. This CDR3 has 14 amino acids. V gave up 8 bases and J gave up 4 bases, with 17 bases separating them. CDR1 and CDR2 from the germline V gene are MNHEY and SMNVEV (reference sequence). This CDR3 reads CASVSFAGTTEAFF. CDR3 nucleotide sequence: TGTGCCAGCGTCTCATTCGCAGGAACCACTGAAGCTTTCTTT.